This entry lists 10 T cell receptor beta chains sequenced from one sample in a study of blood T cell repertoires in COVID-19. Data came from immunoSEQ multiplex PCR; TCRdb stores just in-frame clones and leaves some out. The profile shows 120,000 to 150,000 clones, around 85% of them singletons. Sample: peripheral blood. The receptors originated from a woman aged 40 to 50 with active or convalescent COVID-19.

This chain connects TRBV19 to TRBJ1-5; D is perhaps TRBD1 (5 bases). The CDR3 totals 15 residues. In germline, CDR1 is LNHDA, CDR2 SQIVND (reference sequence). Trimming pared 3 bases from V and 1 base from J, leaving 10 bases between. The CDR3 region has the DNA TGTGCCAGTAGTATGGGCAGGGCCAGCAATCAGCCCCAGCATTTT. This codes for CASSMGRASNQPQHF.

V and J are TRBV5-1 and TRBJ1-4; D uncertain. Germline V CDR1 and CDR2: SGHRS, YFSETQ. CDR3 length: 13 residues. V lost 0 bases, J lost 8 bases, and 8 bases lay in between. The CDR3 DNA sequence: TGCGCCAGCAGCTTGGCTCAGTCGGAAAAACTGTTTTTT. Translated, it gives CASSLAQSEKLFF.

DNA for the CDR3: TGTGCCAGCCAAATCGCCGGGACAGGGTACAATGAGCAGTTCTTC. This translates into CASQIAGTGYNEQFF. The V and J genes are TRBV25-1 and TRBJ2-1, with 9 bases fitting TRBD1. CDR1 and CDR2 (germline): MGHDK, SYGVNS. V shed 8 bases, J shed 4 bases, and the junction held 9 bases outside the gene matches. CDR3 size: 15 residues.

This clone was detected once. The rearrangement joins TRBV4-3 to TRBJ1-5; TRBD1 matches 8 bases. Looked up from germline, CDR1 is LGHNA and CDR2 is YSLEER. The V gene end was trimmed by 5 bases and the J gene end by 4 bases; junction bases not matched to a gene: 13. This CDR3 region has 17 residues. The CDR3 DNA sequence: TGCGCCAGCAGCGTCGAATATGGCACAGGGGGAAATCAGCCCCAGCATTTT. Translated, it gives CASSVEYGTGGNQPQHF.

This clone was seen a single time. V is TRBV18 and J is TRBJ1-3, with D maybe TRBD1 (6 bases). Germline loops: CDR1 KGHSH, CDR2 LQKENI. This CDR3 has 14 amino acids. The germline V and J ends were trimmed by 3 bases and 4 bases, with 10 bases remaining between them. DNA for the CDR3: TGTGCCAGCTCACCCGACAGGAAAGGAAACACCATATATTTT. Encoded protein: CASSPDRKGNTIYF.

The J gene is TRBJ1-1, the V gene TRBV2; TRBD1 matches at 9 bases. CDR3 length: 14 amino acids. Germline CDR1 reads SNHLY; CDR2 reads FYNNEI. V lost 6 bases, J lost 5 bases, and 7 bases stayed unmatched. The CDR3 protein is CASRLTGGGTEAFF. The CDR3 nucleotides are TGTGCCAGCAGACTGACAGGGGGAGGGACTGAAGCTTTCTTT.

This clone was seen once. The chain joins TRBV9 to TRBJ2-7; tentatively, D is TRBD2 (6 bases). The CDR3 is 13 amino acids. The V end was cut by 3 bases, the J end by 3 bases, with 10 bases between. Germline V gene data show CDR1 as SGDLS and CDR2 as YYNGEE. This chain's CDR3 is CASSAGTFYEQYF. The CDR3 region has the DNA TGTGCCAGCAGCGCCGGGACTTTCTACGAGCAGTACTTC.

In regard to this clone: One end of the junction is discordant with germline, which a read error may explain. The DNA of the CDR3 is TGTGCCAGCAGTGAATCGGTAGGGGCAGGGGGGTTT. Translated: CASSESVGAGGF. The rearrangement links TRBV6-1 to TRBJ1-1; 7 bases align to TRBD1. This CDR3 contains 12 residues. Per the germline V gene, CDR1 is MNHNS and CDR2 is SASEGT.

The genes are TRBV7-2 and TRBJ1-2; 8 bases align to TRBD1. The CDR3 runs 14 residues. The J segment lost 8 bases and the V segment lost 1 base, leaving 6 bases of the junction unmatched. The germline V gene has CDR1 SGHTA and CDR2 FQGNSA. Written as DNA, the CDR3 is TGTGCCAGCAGCTTAGGGGGACAGGCCCCGGGCTACACCTTC. This gives the protein CASSLGGQAPGYTF.

V usage is TRBV4-1 and J usage is TRBJ2-1, with D maybe TRBD2 (6 bases). This CDR3 contains 17 residues. With 0 bases removed from V and 4 bases from J, the gap between germline ends came to 16 bases. Germline V CDR1 and CDR2: MGHRA, YSYEKL. Written as DNA, the CDR3 is TGCGCCAGCAGCCAAGATAATAGGGTAGCGGTTTACAATGAGCAGTTCTTC. Translated, it gives CASSQDNRVAVYNEQFF.